These T cell receptor beta chains were read from a single sample in a study of T cell responses to AZD1222 COVID-19 vaccine. Clones were read by immunoSEQ multiplex PCR, and TCRdb kept only the in-frame ones, dropping some. This sample has approximately 100,000 clones, with about 90% found just once. The sample here was peripheral blood, taken on day 0 of AZD1222 vaccination. The source is an adult in good health. The CDR3 runs from the conserved cysteine through the conserved F or W. Each record gives: clone size, J gene, V gene, D gene, CDR3 DNA, CDR3 protein. D genes are given only for firm matches. Clone size is given for some rows only: seen once, a few or many times, or a class if the clone is expanded.

-,TRBJ2-6,TRBV6-5,-,TGTGCCAGCAGTTACCAAAGTGGGGCTGGGGCCAACGTCCTGACTTTC,CASSYQSGAGANVLTF
once,TRBJ1-1,TRBV6-6,-,TGTGCCAGCAGGGACAGTTCTGAAGCTTTCTTT,CASRDSSEAFF
-,TRBJ2-7,TRBV5-1,TRBD1,TGCGCCAGCAGCTGGACAGGGGACTCGGTACGAGAGCAGTACTTC,CASSWTGDSVREQYF
-,TRBJ1-5,TRBV24-1,TRBD1,TGTGCCACCAGTCCGGGACAGGGTAGCAATCAGCCCCAGCATTTT,CATSPGQGSNQPQHF
-,TRBJ2-7,TRBV5-5,TRBD1,TGTGCCAGCAGCTTGGGTGGCGGACAGGGTGTCGAGCAGTACTTC,CASSLGGGQGVEQYF
-,TRBJ2-7,TRBV6-1,TRBD1,TGTGCCAGCAGTGATGCCGGGACAGAGAACTTC,CASSDAGTENF
-,TRBJ1-2,TRBV28,-,TGTGCCAGCAGTTTTTATGGGAGGCCTTTGTATGGCTACACCTTC,CASSFYGRPLYGYTF
-,TRBJ1-2,TRBV14,-,TGTGCCAGCAGTCCCGGGGGGAACTATGGCTACACCTTC,CASSPGGNYGYTF
-,TRBJ2-1,TRBV6-2/TRBV6-3,TRBD2,TGTGCCAGCACCCCGTCGGGCGGGGGGGCAGGTGAGCAGTTCTTC,CASTPSGGGAGEQFF
-,TRBJ2-6,TRBV20-1,-,TGCAGTGCTAGTTCCCAGACTGGGGCCAACGTCCTGACTTTC,CSASSQTGANVLTF
once,TRBJ1-1,TRBV10-3,-,TGTGCCATCAGTGAGTGGCAAAACACTGAAGCTTTCTTT,CAISEWQNTEAFF
-,TRBJ1-2,TRBV7-2,-,TGTGCCAGCAGCTTAGGCGGGGCAGGATATGGCTACACCTTC,CASSLGGAGYGYTF
-,TRBJ1-2,TRBV27,-,TGTGCCAGCAGTGTCCAAGGGGGATCTTACTATGGCTACACCTTC,CASSVQGGSYYGYTF
-,TRBJ1-5,TRBV7-9,-,TGTGCCAGCAGCCAGGATAGCAATCAGCCCCAGCATTTT,CASSQDSNQPQHF
once,TRBJ1-2,TRBV19,-,TGTGCCAGTACCCCATCGGGCGGCAGGGTCTATGGCTACACCTTC,CASTPSGGRVYGYTF
-,TRBJ1-4,TRBV27,TRBD1,TGTGCCAGCAGGGGGACAGGGTCAGGAGAAAAACTGTTTTTT,CASRGTGSGEKLFF
once,TRBJ2-7,TRBV18,TRBD1,TGTGCCAGCTCACGGTCGGGACAGGGTTCCTACGAGCAGTACTTC,CASSRSGQGSYEQYF
-,TRBJ2-2,TRBV5-4,TRBD2,TGTGCCAGCAGCTTGGAAAAACTAGCGGGGGGCAACACCGGGGAGCTGTTTTTT,CASSLEKLAGGNTGELFF
-,TRBJ2-2,TRBV6-4,TRBD2,TGTGCCAGCAGTGCGGGACTAGGTTCGTCCGGGGAGCTGTTTTTT,CASSAGLGSSGELFF